This TCR beta chain is drawn from a study of blood T cells in healthy people across ages. The CDR3 sequence is 16 residues long. Trimming cost V 4 bases and J 7 bases; bases outside gene matches: 16. Per germline, CDR1 SGHRS and CDR2 YFSETQ. With a J-beta primer mix and a sample-barcoded 5' primer, a second PCR ran about 7 to 12 cycles. One entry per CDR3 protein, called by TCRdb with MiXCR from the 5' RACE reads. The table has approximately 690,000 distinct CDR3 sequences, 45% to 65% seen once; the top ten hold 30% to 40%. This sequence was found in a man in his sixties in good health. The chain joins TRBV5-1 to TRBJ2-7; 8 nucleotides agree with TRBD2. The sample was blood. CDR3 sequence (DNA): TGCGCCAGCAGCCTGGCCCCAGCGGGGGCCCAAAATGAGCAGTACTTC. It yields the protein CASSLAPAGAQNEQYF.